This is a list of T cell receptor beta chains from one sample in a study of multiple sclerosis patients with progressive multifocal leukoencephalopathy. This table comes from immunoSEQ multiplex PCR, and its TCRdb copy is limited to in-frame clones, with some not included. The sample comprises fewer than 40,000 clones, about 90% of which are singletons, and 3% to 3.5% rests with the top ten. The source material was PBMCs, sampled from a patient treated with natalizumab. The receptor source for this set is a human donor with progressive multifocal leukoencephalopathy. Both conserved end residues are part of each CDR3. The D gene is left open where the match is weak. A row's size may be missing; if present it is once, few, many or a size class.

J gene | CDR3 length | V gene | D gene | clone size | CDR3 protein | CDR3 DNA
TRBJ1-1 | 12 | TRBV2 | NA | NA | CASSGGRAEAFF | TGTGCCAGCAGTGGGGGGAGAGCTGAAGCTTTCTTT
TRBJ2-7 | 14 | TRBV11-2 | NA | once | CASSRGTKGNEQYF | TGTGCCAGCAGCCGGGGGACGAAAGGCAACGAGCAGTACTTC
TRBJ2-7 | 13 | TRBV6-7 | NA | NA | CASILSGRYEQYF | TGTGCCAGCATCCTCTCCGGGCGCTACGAGCAGTACTTC
TRBJ2-1 | 15 | TRBV4-2 | TRBD1 | NA | CASSPSTGAYNEQFF | TGTGCCAGCAGCCCGTCGACAGGGGCATACAATGAGCAGTTCTTC
TRBJ2-2 | 17 | TRBV28 | NA | NA | CASSNYLSGANTGELFF | TGTGCCAGCAGCAACTATCTTAGCGGAGCAAACACCGGGGAGCTGTTTTTT
TRBJ2-7 | 13 | TRBV29-1 | NA | few | CSVEGGEGYEQYF | TGCAGCGTGGAGGGGGGCGAAGGATACGAGCAGTACTTC
TRBJ2-7 | 14 | TRBV5-6 | TRBD1 | NA | CASSFGTALREQYF | TGTGCCAGCAGCTTTGGGACAGCTTTACGGGAGCAGTACTTC
TRBJ1-2 | 14 | TRBV19 | NA | NA | CASSIVGATNGYTF | TGTGCCAGTAGTATAGTAGGGGCTACGAATGGCTACACCTTC
TRBJ1-4 | 16 | TRBV11-2 | TRBD1 | NA | CASSLGVGTGTEKLFF | TGTGCCAGCAGCTTAGGAGTCGGGACAGGGACCGAAAAACTGTTTTTT
TRBJ1-1 | 12 | TRBV11-2 | NA | NA | CASSWVVTEAFF | TGTGCCAGCAGCTGGGTTGTGACTGAAGCTTTCTTT
TRBJ2-5 | 16 | TRBV7-9 | NA | NA | CASSGRTGFGRETQYF | TGTGCCAGCAGCGGACGAACAGGGTTCGGGCGGGAGACCCAGTACTTC
TRBJ2-7 | 17 | TRBV1 | NA | NA | CTSSQAGLAPISYEQYF | TGCACCAGCAGCCAAGCCGGACTAGCGCCTATCTCCTACGAGCAGTACTTC
TRBJ2-1 | 15 | TRBV7-9 | NA | NA | CASSLASGLINEQFF | TGTGCCAGCAGCTTAGCGAGCGGGCTAATTAATGAGCAGTTCTTC
TRBJ1-4 | 13 | TRBV27 | NA | NA | CASGRATNEKLFF | TGTGCCAGCGGGCGAGCAACTAATGAAAAACTGTTTTTT
TRBJ2-5 | 13 | TRBV7-6 | NA | NA | CASSSPDYETQYF | TGTGCCAGCAGCTCTCCCGACTATGAGACCCAGTACTTC
TRBJ1-2 | 18 | TRBV13 | TRBD1 | NA | CASSSMGTETLTNYGYTF | TGTGCCAGCAGCTCCATGGGGACAGAGACCTTAACTAACTATGGCTACACCTTC
TRBJ1-2 | 14 | TRBV6-1 | NA | NA | CASSEAEALGGYTF | TGTGCCAGCAGTGAAGCTGAGGCCCTAGGCGGCTACACCTTC
TRBJ1-3 | 16 | TRBV7-6 | NA | NA | CASSLTRTVSGNTIYF | TGTGCCAGCAGCCTTACGAGGACGGTCTCTGGAAACACCATATATTTT
TRBJ2-7 | 14 | TRBV11-2 | NA | NA | CASSFNRVPNEQYF | TGTGCCAGCAGCTTCAACAGGGTCCCCAACGAGCAGTACTTC
TRBJ2-5 | 14 | TRBV7-7 | NA | NA | CASSLGGFQETQYF | TGTGCTAGCAGCTTAGGAGGATTCCAAGAGACCCAGTACTTC
TRBJ1-1 | 13 | TRBV29-1 | NA | NA | CSVGGDGGAEAFF | TGCAGCGTGGGGGGGGATGGGGGGGCTGAAGCTTTCTTT
TRBJ1-5 | 13 | TRBV6-5 | TRBD1 | NA | CASTRGTDQPQHF | TGTGCCAGCACCAGGGGGACAGACCAGCCCCAGCATTTT
TRBJ1-5 | 13 | TRBV28 | NA | NA | CASVGRSNQPQHF | TGTGCCAGCGTTGGTAGGAGCAATCAGCCCCAGCATTTT
TRBJ2-7 | 16 | TRBV5-4 | NA | once | CASSQGGAFFSYEQYF | TGTGCCAGCAGCCAAGGGGGGGCCTTCTTCTCCTACGAGCAGTACTTC
TRBJ1-2 | 13 | TRBV7-9 | NA | NA | CASSYLTNYGYTF | TGTGCCAGCAGCTACCTAACTAACTATGGCTACACCTTC
TRBJ2-7 | 14 | TRBV7-9 | NA | NA | CASSLAFTSYEQYF | TGTGCCAGCAGCTTAGCCTTTACAAGCTACGAGCAGTACTTC
TRBJ2-3 | 20 | TRBV5-1 | TRBD2 | NA | CASSTSPGLAGVGGQDTQYF | TGCGCCAGCAGCACTTCTCCGGGACTAGCGGGAGTGGGGGGACAGGATACGCAGTATTTT
TRBJ1-5 | 15 | TRBV21-1 | NA | NA | CARLGQGGSNQPQHF | TGTGCCAGGCTAGGGCAGGGAGGGAGCAATCAGCCCCAGCATTTT
TRBJ2-1 | 18 | TRBV10-3 | NA | few | CAISESMGLGGAYNEQFF | TGTGCCATCAGTGAGTCGATGGGTCTGGGCGGGGCCTACAATGAGCAGTTCTTC
TRBJ2-7 | 15 | TRBV18 | NA | NA | CASSPRNLPRYEQYF | TGTGCCAGCTCACCCCGAAATCTTCCGCGCTACGAGCAGTACTTC
TRBJ2-7 | 13 | TRBV19 | NA | NA | CASSTPETYEQYF | TGTGCCAGTAGTACCCCCGAAACCTACGAGCAGTACTTC
TRBJ2-7 | 15 | TRBV6-5 | TRBD2 | NA | CASSLGSGVPLEQYF | TGTGCCAGCAGTTTGGGTAGCGGGGTCCCCCTAGAGCAGTACTTC
TRBJ2-7 | 10 | TRBV20-1 | NA | NA | CSAGVREQYF | TGCAGTGCTGGGGTGCGGGAGCAGTACTTC
TRBJ2-4 | 18 | TRBV28 | NA | NA | CASTSPHRQPLAKNIQYF | TGTGCCAGCACCTCCCCCCATCGACAGCCCCTAGCCAAAAACATTCAGTACTTC
TRBJ2-5 | 13 | TRBV19 | NA | once | CASSSKAGETQYF | TGTGCCAGTAGTTCCAAAGCGGGAGAGACCCAGTACTTC
TRBJ1-2 | 14 | TRBV5-6 | NA | NA | CASSLRGVRYGYTF | TGTGCCAGCAGCTTGCGAGGGGTCAGGTATGGCTACACCTTC
TRBJ1-2 | 11 | TRBV2 | NA | NA | CASSEHYGYTF | TGTGCCAGCAGTGAGCACTATGGCTACACCTTC
TRBJ2-2 | 15 | TRBV5-6 | TRBD1 | NA | CASSKPGQGAVELFF | TGTGCCAGCAGCAAACCGGGACAGGGGGCTGTGGAGCTGTTTTTT
TRBJ1-3 | 13 | TRBV7-9 | NA | few | CASSLLGGNTIYF | TGTGCCAGCAGCTTATTGGGGGGAAACACCATATATTTT
TRBJ2-1 | 15 | TRBV11-2 | TRBD2 | NA | CASSLAGPPYNEQFF | TGTGCCAGCAGCCTAGCGGGCCCCCCCTACAATGAGCAGTTCTTC